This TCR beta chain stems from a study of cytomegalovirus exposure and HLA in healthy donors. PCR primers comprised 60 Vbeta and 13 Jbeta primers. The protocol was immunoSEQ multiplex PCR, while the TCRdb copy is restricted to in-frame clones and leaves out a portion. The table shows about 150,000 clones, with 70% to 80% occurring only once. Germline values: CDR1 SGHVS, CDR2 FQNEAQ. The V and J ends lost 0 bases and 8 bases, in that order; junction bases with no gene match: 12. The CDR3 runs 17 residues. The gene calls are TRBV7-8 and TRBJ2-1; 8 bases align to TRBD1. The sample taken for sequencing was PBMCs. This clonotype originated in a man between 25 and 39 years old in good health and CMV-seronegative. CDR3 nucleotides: TGTGCCAGCAGCTTAGCCGGGGGACAGGAAAGTTTCCATGAGCAGTTCTTC. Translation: CASSLAGGQESFHEQFF.